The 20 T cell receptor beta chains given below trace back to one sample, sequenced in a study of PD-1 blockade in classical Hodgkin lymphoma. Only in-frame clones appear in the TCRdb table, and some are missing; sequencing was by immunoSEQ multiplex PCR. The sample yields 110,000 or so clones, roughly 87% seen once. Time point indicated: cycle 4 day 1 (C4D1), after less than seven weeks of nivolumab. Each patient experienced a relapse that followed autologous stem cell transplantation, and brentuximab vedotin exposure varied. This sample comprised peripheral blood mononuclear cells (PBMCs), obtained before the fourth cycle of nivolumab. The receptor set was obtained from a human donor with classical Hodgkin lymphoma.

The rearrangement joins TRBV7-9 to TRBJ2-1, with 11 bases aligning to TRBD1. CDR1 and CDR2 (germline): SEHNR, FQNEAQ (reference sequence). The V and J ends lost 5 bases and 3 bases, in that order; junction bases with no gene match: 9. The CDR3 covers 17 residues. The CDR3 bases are TGTGCCAGCAGCGGCCCGGGACAGGGGGTCCTCTACAATGAGCAGTTCTTC. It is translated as CASSGPGQGVLYNEQFF.

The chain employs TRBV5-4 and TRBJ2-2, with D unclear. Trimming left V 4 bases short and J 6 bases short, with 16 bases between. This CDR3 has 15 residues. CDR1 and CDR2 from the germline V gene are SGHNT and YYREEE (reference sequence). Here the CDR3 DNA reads TGTGCCAGCAGCCTGGACCGAGCGAGGTCCGGGGAGCTGTTTTTT. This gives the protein CASSLDRARSGELFF.

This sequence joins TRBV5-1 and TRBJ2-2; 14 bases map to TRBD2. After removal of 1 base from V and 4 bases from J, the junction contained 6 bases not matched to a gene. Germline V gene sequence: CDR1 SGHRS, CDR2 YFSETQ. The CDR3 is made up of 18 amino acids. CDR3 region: CASSLLPGLAGGTGELFF. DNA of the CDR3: TGCGCCAGCAGCTTGTTACCCGGACTAGCGGGAGGCACCGGGGAGCTGTTTTTT.

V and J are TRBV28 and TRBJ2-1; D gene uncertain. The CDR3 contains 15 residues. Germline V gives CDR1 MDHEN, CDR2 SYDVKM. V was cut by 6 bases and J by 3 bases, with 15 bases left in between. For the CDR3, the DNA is TGTGCCAGCAGCGCTGTGGGCTCAAACTACAATGAGCAGTTCTTC. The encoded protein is CASSAVGSNYNEQFF.

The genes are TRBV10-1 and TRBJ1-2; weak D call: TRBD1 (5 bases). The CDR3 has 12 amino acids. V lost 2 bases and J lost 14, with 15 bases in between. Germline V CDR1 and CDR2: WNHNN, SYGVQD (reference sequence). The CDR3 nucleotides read TGCGCCAGCAGTGAGAATCGGGACCGCTTTACCTTC. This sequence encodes CASSENRDRFTF.

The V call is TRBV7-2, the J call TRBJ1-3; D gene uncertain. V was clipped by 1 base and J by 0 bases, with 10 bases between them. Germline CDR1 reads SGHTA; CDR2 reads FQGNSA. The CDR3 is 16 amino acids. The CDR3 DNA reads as TGTGCCAGCAGCTTAGGCCAACTCAGCTCTGGAAACACCATATATTTT. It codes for CASSLGQLSSGNTIYF.

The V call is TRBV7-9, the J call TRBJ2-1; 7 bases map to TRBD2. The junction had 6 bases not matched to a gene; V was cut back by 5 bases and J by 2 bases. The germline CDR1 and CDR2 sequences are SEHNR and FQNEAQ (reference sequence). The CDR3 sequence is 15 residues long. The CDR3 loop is CASSPSGGAYNEQFF. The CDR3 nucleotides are TGTGCCAGCAGCCCTAGCGGAGGGGCCTACAATGAGCAGTTCTTC.

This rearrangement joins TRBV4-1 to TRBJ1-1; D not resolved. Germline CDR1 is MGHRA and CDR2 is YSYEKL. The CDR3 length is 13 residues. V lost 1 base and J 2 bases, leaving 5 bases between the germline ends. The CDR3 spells CASSQVSNTEAFF. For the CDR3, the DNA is TGCGCCAGCAGCCAAGTCTCAAACACTGAAGCTTTCTTT.

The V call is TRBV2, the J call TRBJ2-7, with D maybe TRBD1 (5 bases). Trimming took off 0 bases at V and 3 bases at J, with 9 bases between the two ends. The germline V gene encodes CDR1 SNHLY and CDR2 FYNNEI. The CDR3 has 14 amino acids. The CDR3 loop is CASSEAGRVYEQYF. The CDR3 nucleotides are TGTGCCAGCAGTGAAGCGGGCAGGGTCTACGAGCAGTACTTC. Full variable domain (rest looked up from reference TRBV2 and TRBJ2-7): EPEVTQTPSHQVTQMGQEVILRCVPISNHLYFYWYRQILGQKVEFLVSFYNNEISEKSEIFDDQFSVERPDGSNFTLKIRSTKLEDSAMYFCASSEAGRVYEQYFGPGTRLTVT.

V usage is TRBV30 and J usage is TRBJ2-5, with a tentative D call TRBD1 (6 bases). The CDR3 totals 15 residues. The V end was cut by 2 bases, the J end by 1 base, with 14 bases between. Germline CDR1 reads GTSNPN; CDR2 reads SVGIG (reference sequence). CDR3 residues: CAWSRLDSIQETQYF. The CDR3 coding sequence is TGTGCCTGGAGTCGGCTGGACAGTATCCAAGAGACCCAGTACTTC.

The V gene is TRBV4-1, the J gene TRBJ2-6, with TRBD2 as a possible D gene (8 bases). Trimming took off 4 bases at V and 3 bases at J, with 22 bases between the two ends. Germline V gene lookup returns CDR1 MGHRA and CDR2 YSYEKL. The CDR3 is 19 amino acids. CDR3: CASSRRGLAGQNGANVLTF. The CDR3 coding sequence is TGCGCCAGCAGCCGAAGGGGGTTAGCGGGACAGAATGGGGCCAACGTCCTGACTTTC.

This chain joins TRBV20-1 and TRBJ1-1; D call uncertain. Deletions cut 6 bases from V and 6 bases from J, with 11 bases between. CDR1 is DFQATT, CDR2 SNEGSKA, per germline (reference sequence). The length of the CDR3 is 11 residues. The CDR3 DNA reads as TGCAGTGCACCCGCGGGGTCTGAAGCTTTCTTT. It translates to CSAPAGSEAFF.

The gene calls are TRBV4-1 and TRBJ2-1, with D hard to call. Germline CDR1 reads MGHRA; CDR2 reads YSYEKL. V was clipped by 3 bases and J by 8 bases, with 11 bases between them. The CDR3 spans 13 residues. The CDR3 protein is CASSQVYSYEQFF. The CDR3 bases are TGCGCCAGCAGCCAGGTTTACAGTTATGAGCAGTTCTTC.

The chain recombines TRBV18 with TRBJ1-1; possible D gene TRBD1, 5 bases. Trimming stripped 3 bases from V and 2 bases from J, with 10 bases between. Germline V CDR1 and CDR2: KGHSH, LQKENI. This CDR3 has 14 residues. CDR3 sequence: CASSPREPNTEAFF. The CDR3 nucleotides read TGTGCCAGCTCACCCAGGGAGCCCAACACTGAAGCTTTCTTT.

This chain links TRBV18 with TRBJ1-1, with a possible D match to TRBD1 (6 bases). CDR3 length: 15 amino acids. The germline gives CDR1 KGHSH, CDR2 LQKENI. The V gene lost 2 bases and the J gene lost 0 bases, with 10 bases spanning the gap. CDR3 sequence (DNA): TGTGCCAGCTCACCATCACAGGGCCTGAACACTGAAGCTTTCTTT. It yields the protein CASSPSQGLNTEAFF.

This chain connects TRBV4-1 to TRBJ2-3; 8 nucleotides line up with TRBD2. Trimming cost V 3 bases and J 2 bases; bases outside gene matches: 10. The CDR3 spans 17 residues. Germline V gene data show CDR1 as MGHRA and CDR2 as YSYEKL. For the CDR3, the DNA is TGCGCCAGCAGCCACCCCCCTACTAGCGGTCTCACAGATACGCAGTATTTT. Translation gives CASSHPPTSGLTDTQYF.

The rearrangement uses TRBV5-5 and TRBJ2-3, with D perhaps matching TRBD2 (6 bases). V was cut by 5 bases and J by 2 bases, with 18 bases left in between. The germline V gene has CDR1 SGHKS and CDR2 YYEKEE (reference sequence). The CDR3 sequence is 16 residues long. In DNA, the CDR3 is TGTGCCAGCAGTTCCCGGGACTTCTTACCCACAGATACGCAGTATTTT. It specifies CASSSRDFLPTDTQYF.

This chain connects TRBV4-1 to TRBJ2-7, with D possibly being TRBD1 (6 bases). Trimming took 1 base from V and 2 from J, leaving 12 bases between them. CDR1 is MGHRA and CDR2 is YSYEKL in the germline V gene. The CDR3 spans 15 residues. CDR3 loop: CASSQGGGQTYEQYF. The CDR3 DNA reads TGCGCCAGCAGCCAAGGGGGCGGACAGACCTACGAGCAGTACTTC.

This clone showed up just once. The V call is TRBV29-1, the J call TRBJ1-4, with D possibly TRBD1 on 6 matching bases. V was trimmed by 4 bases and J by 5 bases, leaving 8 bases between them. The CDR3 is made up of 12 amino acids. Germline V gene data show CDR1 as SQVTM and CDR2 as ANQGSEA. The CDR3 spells CSVAGDNEKLFF. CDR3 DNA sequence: TGCAGCGTTGCAGGGGACAATGAAAAACTGTTTTTT.

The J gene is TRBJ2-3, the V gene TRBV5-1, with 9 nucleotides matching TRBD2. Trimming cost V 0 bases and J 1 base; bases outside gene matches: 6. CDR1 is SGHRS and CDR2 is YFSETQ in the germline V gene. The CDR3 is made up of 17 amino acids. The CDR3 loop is CASSLALAGGGTDTQYF. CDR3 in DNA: TGCGCCAGCAGCTTGGCCTTGGCGGGAGGGGGCACAGATACGCAGTATTTT.